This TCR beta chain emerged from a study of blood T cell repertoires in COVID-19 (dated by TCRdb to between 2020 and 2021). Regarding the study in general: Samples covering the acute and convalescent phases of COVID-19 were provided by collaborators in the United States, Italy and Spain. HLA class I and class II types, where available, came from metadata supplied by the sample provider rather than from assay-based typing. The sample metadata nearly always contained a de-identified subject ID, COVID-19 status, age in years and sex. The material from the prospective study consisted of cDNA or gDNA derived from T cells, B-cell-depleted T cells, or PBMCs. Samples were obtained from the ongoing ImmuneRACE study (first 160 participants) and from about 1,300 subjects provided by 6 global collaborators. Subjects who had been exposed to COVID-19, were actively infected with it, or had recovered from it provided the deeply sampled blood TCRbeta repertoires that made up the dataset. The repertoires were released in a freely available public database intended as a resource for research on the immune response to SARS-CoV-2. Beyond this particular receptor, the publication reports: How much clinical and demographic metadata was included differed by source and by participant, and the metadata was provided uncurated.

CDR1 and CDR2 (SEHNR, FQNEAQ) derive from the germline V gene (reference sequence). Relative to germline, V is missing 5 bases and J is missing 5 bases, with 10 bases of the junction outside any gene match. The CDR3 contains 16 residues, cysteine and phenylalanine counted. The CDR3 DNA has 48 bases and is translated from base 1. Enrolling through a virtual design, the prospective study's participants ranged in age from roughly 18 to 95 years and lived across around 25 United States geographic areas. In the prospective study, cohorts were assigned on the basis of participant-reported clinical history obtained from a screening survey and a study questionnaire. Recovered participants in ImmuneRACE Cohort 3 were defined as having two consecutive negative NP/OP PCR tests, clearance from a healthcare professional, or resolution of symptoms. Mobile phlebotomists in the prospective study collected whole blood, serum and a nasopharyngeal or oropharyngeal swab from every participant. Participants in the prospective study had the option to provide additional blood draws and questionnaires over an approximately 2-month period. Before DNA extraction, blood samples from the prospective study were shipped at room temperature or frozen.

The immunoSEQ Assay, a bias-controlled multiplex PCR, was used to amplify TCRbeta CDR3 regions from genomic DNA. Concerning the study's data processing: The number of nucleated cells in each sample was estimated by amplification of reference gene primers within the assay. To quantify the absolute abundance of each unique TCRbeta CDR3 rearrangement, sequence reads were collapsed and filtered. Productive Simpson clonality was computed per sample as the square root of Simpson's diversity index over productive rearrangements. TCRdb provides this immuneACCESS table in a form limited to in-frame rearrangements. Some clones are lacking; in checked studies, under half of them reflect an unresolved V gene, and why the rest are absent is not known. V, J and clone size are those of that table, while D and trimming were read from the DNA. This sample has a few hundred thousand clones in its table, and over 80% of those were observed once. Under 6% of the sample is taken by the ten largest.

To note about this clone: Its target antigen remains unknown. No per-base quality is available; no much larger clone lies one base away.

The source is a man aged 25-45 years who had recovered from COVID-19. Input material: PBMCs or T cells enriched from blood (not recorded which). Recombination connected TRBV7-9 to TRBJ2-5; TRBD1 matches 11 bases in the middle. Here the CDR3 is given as CASSTSRTGGGETQYF. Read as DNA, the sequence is TGTGCCAGCAGCACGAGCAGGACAGGGGGCGGGGAGACCCAGTACTTC.